The entry below describes one T cell receptor beta chain. The record originates from a study of shared clonotypes between healthy human individuals. Trimming left V 4 bases short and J 2 bases short, with 6 bases between. CDR3 size: 12 residues. Profiled with immunoSEQ multiplex PCR; TCRdb holds only in-frame clones, not every one. In the table there are about 2 million clones, over 85% of which are singletons. Cells designated naive CD8 were CD45RO-negative and were positively selected for CCR7, with terminally differentiated effector memory CD45RA+ cells excluded. The sample consisted of naive CD8+ T cells sorted from blood. The source is a man between 18 and 35 years old in good health. The chain recombines TRBV23-1 with TRBJ2-7; D gene uncertain. TRBV23-1 carries the ORF label, with uncertain function. For the CDR3, the DNA is TGCGCCAGCAGTCCTGGGACCTACGAGCAGTACTTC. It specifies CASSPGTYEQYF.